Below are 21 T cell receptor beta chains sequenced from a single sample in a study of molecular identifiers for immune sequencing clone quantification. TCRdb redid the calling of the PCR reads with MiXCR, one entry per CDR3 protein. The sample has about 32,000 distinct CDR3 sequences, approximately 19% seen once. The specimen was naive CD8+ T cells from blood, with Jurkat cell RNA spiked in. The subset: FACS-sorted CD8+CD4-CCR7+CD45RA+ naive T cells. The receptors were sampled from a human donor in good health. Some libraries in this study had Jurkat cell RNA spiked in.

This clonotype was picked up many times. V is TRBV4-3 and J is TRBJ1-1, with TRBD1 matching over 11 bases. This CDR3 region has 15 residues. Germline trimming cut 6 bases from V and 6 bases from J; bases unmatched to any gene: 9. The germline V gene encodes CDR1 LGHNA and CDR2 YSLEER. CDR3 nucleotide sequence: TGCGCCAGCAGAGGACAGGGGGCGAAGTTCTCTGAAGCTTTCTTT. It specifies CASRGQGAKFSEAFF.

V usage is TRBV6-2 or TRBV6-3 and J usage is TRBJ2-1; D unclear. The germline V and J ends were trimmed by 3 bases and 4 bases, with 4 bases remaining between them. The germline CDR1 and CDR2 sequences are MNHEY and SVGEGT. The CDR3 contains 12 residues. CDR3 nucleotide sequence: TGTGCCAGCAGTTATAGTTACAATGAGCAGTTCTTC. The encoded protein is CASSYSYNEQFF.

This clonotype was seen repeatedly, ten times or more. CDR3: CASSLARGPALEQYF. CDR3 in DNA: TGTGCCAGCAGCTTGGCCCGCGGGCCAGCGTTGGAGCAGTACTTC. J is TRBJ2-7 and V is TRBV5-5, with D possibly being TRBD2 (5 bases). The CDR3 has 15 amino acids. In germline, CDR1 is SGHKS, CDR2 YYEKEE (reference sequence). V lost 0 bases to trimming and J lost 7 bases, with 17 bases between them.

This clonotype showed up many times. The chain combines TRBV7-9 with TRBJ2-5; 8 bases fit TRBD1. Trimming took 5 bases from V and 3 from J; bases not matched to a gene: 8. CDR3 length: 15 amino acids. Germline V CDR1 and CDR2: SEHNR, FQNEAQ (reference sequence). The CDR3 nucleotides are TGTGCCAGCAGCCATCTTGGACAGGGAGAAGAGACCCAGTACTTC. Protein: CASSHLGQGEETQYF. The full variable domain, in which reference TRBV7-9 and TRBJ2-5 provide the parts outside the CDR3, is DTGVSQNPRHKITKRGQNVTFRCDPISEHNRLYWYRQTLGQGPEFLTYFQNEAQLEKSRLLSDRFSAERPKGSFSTLEIQRTEQGDSAMYLCASSHLGQGEETQYFGPGTRLLVL.

This clonotype has ten or more counts. The chain employs TRBV9 and TRBJ2-3, with D perhaps TRBD1 or TRBD2 (5 bases each). V was shortened by 0 bases and J by 10 bases, with 12 bases between the two germline ends. The CDR3 has 13 residues. Germline assignment: CDR1 SGDLS and CDR2 YYNGEE. The CDR3 spells CASSVALGESQYF. Here the CDR3 DNA reads TGTGCCAGCAGCGTAGCCCTAGGGGAGTCGCAGTATTTT.

Notes on this clonotype: Since a much larger clone is just one base distant, this may be a read error. J is TRBJ1-1 and V is TRBV6-2 or TRBV6-3, with 7 bases lining up with TRBD1. Trimming at V came to 8 bases and at J to 0 bases, leaving 12 bases not matched to a gene. CDR3 size: 16 residues. In germline, CDR1 is MNHEY, CDR2 SVGEGT. CDR3 nucleotide sequence: TGTGCCAGCGGCAATCCCCCGACAGGGTTGAACACTGAAGCTTTCTTT. It encodes CASGNPPTGLNTEAFF.

The chain links TRBV6-5 to TRBJ2-7; perhaps TRBD1 as D (6 bases). In germline, CDR1 is MNHEY, CDR2 SVGAGI. Trimming removed 2 bases at V and 6 bases at J, with 11 bases between. There are 13 residues in the CDR3. DNA for the CDR3: TGTGCCAGCAGTTACGCCCAGACAGGCGAGCAGTACTTC. It encodes CASSYAQTGEQYF.

This clonotype came up many times. This rearrangement joins TRBV28 to TRBJ2-3, with 7 bases lining up with TRBD2. The CDR3 covers 18 residues. Germline V lookup: CDR1 MDHEN, CDR2 SYDVKM. V lost 4 bases and J lost 2; bases outside the gene matches: 15. Here the CDR3 DNA reads TGTGCCAGCAGTTCCCCTAGCGGAGGGAAGAGTACCACAGATACGCAGTATTTT. Encoded protein: CASSSPSGGKSTTDTQYF.

This clonotype was counted between two and nine times. A single base separates this from a much larger clone, so it may be a read error. V gene TRBV7-9 combines with J gene TRBJ2-7, with a possible D match to TRBD1 (5 bases). CDR1 and CDR2 (germline): SEHNR, FQNEAQ (reference sequence). This CDR3 spans 12 amino acids. V was clipped by 6 bases and J by 5 bases, with 11 bases between them. The CDR3 DNA sequence: TGTGCCAGCAGAAGACAGTCCAACGAGCAGTACTTC. Translated: CASRRQSNEQYF. Using reference TRBV7-9 and TRBJ2-7 for the parts outside the CDR3, the full variable domain is DTGVSQNPRHKITKRGQNVTFRCDPISEHNRLYWYRQTLGQGPEFLTYFQNEAQLEKSRLLSDRFSAERPKGSFSTLEIQRTEQGDSAMYLCASRRQSNEQYFGPGTRLTVT.

This rearrangement joins TRBV2 to TRBJ2-1; 7 nucleotides align to TRBD1. Losses at the gene ends were 6 bases for V and 7 bases for J; bases not matched to a gene: 12. In germline, CDR1 is SNHLY, CDR2 FYNNEI. The length of the CDR3 is 15 residues. CDR3 loop: CASRMTGIGRNEQFF. The DNA of the CDR3 is TGTGCCAGCAGGATGACAGGGATTGGTAGAAATGAGCAGTTCTTC.

This clonotype was seen many times. This chain connects TRBV7-9 to TRBJ2-2; TRBD2 agrees at 13 bases. J was trimmed by 0 bases and V by 3 bases; bases with no gene match: 1. Germline CDR1 SEHNR, CDR2 FQNEAQ (reference sequence). This CDR3 has 17 amino acids. CDR3 DNA sequence: TGTGCCAGCAGCTTCGGGACTAGCGGGGCGAACACCGGGGAGCTGTTTTTT. Protein product: CASSFGTSGANTGELFF.

The table lists this clonotype with many counts. The rearrangement links TRBV2 to TRBJ2-3; D is possibly TRBD1 (6 bases). V lost 6 bases to trimming and J lost 4 bases, with 17 bases between them. Germline V gene sequence: CDR1 SNHLY, CDR2 FYNNEI. The length of the CDR3 is 15 residues. The CDR3, as DNA: TGTGCCAGCAGCAAGGGGGATATGTCAGCAGATACGCAGTATTTT. This sequence encodes CASSKGDMSADTQYF.

This clonotype was detected a few times. This chain joins TRBV4-3 and TRBJ2-1; 15 bases align to TRBD2. Germline V gene sequence: CDR1 LGHNA, CDR2 YSLEER. V was clipped by 4 bases and J by 9 bases; unmatched bases: 7. The CDR3 loop spans 16 amino acids. CDR3: CASSPWTSGGAGEQFF. CDR3 DNA sequence: TGCGCCAGCAGCCCATGGACTAGCGGGGGGGCCGGTGAGCAGTTCTTC.

This clonotype occurred many times. This chain joins TRBV5-5 and TRBJ1-6, with TRBD1 identical over 9 bases. The CDR3 length is 14 residues. CDR1 and CDR2 from the germline V gene are SGHKS and YYEKEE (reference sequence). Trimming cost V 4 bases and J 8 bases; bases outside gene matches: 4. The CDR3 sequence: CASSQGQGDSPLHF. The CDR3 region has the DNA TGTGCCAGCAGCCAGGGACAGGGCGATTCACCCCTCCACTTT.

The table lists this clonotype with many counts. The rearrangement joins TRBV7-6 to TRBJ2-7; D may be TRBD2 (6 bases). The ends were cut back, 3 bases at V and 0 bases at J, with 15 bases in the middle. Germline CDR1 reads SGHVS; CDR2 reads FNYEAQ. The CDR3 is 16 amino acids. The CDR3 region is CASSFHRDGSSYEQYF. CDR3 nucleotide sequence: TGTGCCAGCAGCTTCCACCGGGACGGGAGCTCCTACGAGCAGTACTTC.

This clonotype came up a few times. Here the CDR3 reads CASSDGLAGLDEQYF. The CDR3 bases are TGTGCCAGCAGCGACGGACTAGCGGGTCTGGACGAGCAGTACTTC. The rearrangement uses TRBV7-6 and TRBJ2-7, with 11 bases matching TRBD2. This CDR3 is built from 15 residues. In germline, CDR1 is SGHVS, CDR2 FNYEAQ. V dropped 5 bases and J dropped 5; count of bases not matched to a gene: 8.

The genes are TRBV29-1 and TRBJ1-2; tentative D call: TRBD1 (5 bases). The germline CDR1 and CDR2 sequences are SQVTM and ANQGSEA. Trimming left V 4 bases short and J 3 bases short, with 15 bases between. CDR3 length: 14 amino acids. The DNA for the CDR3 is TGCAGCGTTGTTTTGACCGGGGACCACTATGGCTACACCTTC. It encodes CSVVLTGDHYGYTF.

This clonotype was counted a single time. The V gene is TRBV4-1, the J gene TRBJ2-6; TRBD1 matches at 10 bases. From germline, CDR1 is MGHRA and CDR2 YSYEKL. With V trimmed by 5 bases and J by 3 bases, 10 bases remained unmatched. This CDR3 spans 18 amino acids. The CDR3 region is CASSSPPGQGFGANVLTF. The CDR3 region has the DNA TGCGCCAGCAGCTCCCCTCCGGGACAGGGGTTTGGGGCCAACGTCCTGACTTTC.

This clonotype has a count of ten or more. The chain has TRBV5-4 and TRBJ1-2, with no clear D. CDR3 length: 16 residues. Between the trimmed V and J ends, which lost 0 bases and 4 bases, there was a span of 16 bases. CDR1 and CDR2 (germline): SGHNT, YYREEE (reference sequence). The DNA of the CDR3 is TGTGCCAGCAGCTTGGGGGAGTATGGAAGGGCCTATGGCTACACCTTC. Residues: CASSLGEYGRAYGYTF. Full variable domain (rest looked up from reference TRBV5-4 and TRBJ1-2): ETGVTQSPTHLIKTRGQQVTLRCSSQSGHNTVSWYQQALGQGPQFIFQYYREEENGRGNFPPRFSGLQFPNYSSELNVNALELDDSALYLCASSLGEYGRAYGYTFGSGTRLTVV.

This clonotype was detected ten times or more. The rearrangement joins TRBV4-3 to TRBJ2-5; D gene uncertain. V gave up 0 bases and J gave up 5 bases, with 10 bases separating them. Germline V gives CDR1 LGHNA, CDR2 YSLEER. This CDR3 has 14 residues. DNA of the CDR3: TGCGCCAGCAGCCAAGATGTCGGCCGGGAGACCCAGTACTTC. It specifies CASSQDVGRETQYF.

This clonotype was recorded at least ten times. This chain links TRBV12-3 or TRBV12-4 with TRBJ2-3; no definite D call. This CDR3 is built from 16 residues. Trimming took 3 bases from V and 0 from J, leaving 13 bases between them. The CDR3 sequence is CASSFWVGSSTDTQYF. The CDR3 DNA is TGTGCCAGCAGTTTTTGGGTAGGGTCTAGCACAGATACGCAGTATTTT.